The next 4 T cell receptor beta chains were all read from a single sample in a study of blood T cell repertoires in COVID-19. Assay used: immunoSEQ multiplex PCR; TCRdb lists only in-frame clones, some missing. There are some 290,000 clones in the sample; more than 75% occur only once, and roughly 2.1% lies in the top ten. Sequenced: PBMCs or T cells enriched from blood (not recorded which). The receptors here all came from a woman aged 40-49 years with acute COVID-19.

V usage is TRBV4-3 and J usage is TRBJ2-2, with a possible D match to TRBD2 (5 bases). The germline V gene has CDR1 LGHNA and CDR2 YSLEER. This CDR3 has 15 amino acids. V was cut by 1 base and J by 6 bases, with 12 bases left in between. DNA of the CDR3: TGCGCCAGCAGCCAAGCGCAGACTATACCCGGGGAGCTGTTTTTT. Its protein is CASSQAQTIPGELFF.

The V gene is TRBV5-6, the J gene TRBJ2-5, with TRBD2 identical over 15 bases. The length of the CDR3 is 18 residues. J lost 0 bases, V lost 4 bases, and 7 bases had no gene match. Looked up from germline, CDR1 is SGHDT and CDR2 is YYEEEE. The CDR3 sequence: CASSPGTSGGSYQETQYF. For the CDR3, the DNA is TGTGCCAGCAGCCCAGGGACTAGCGGGGGGTCGTACCAAGAGACCCAGTACTTC.

The chain carries TRBV5-4 and TRBJ2-5; possible D gene TRBD1, 7 bases. Looked up from germline, CDR1 is SGHNT and CDR2 is YYREEE (reference sequence). Between the trimmed V and J ends, which lost 4 bases and 2 bases, there was a span of 12 bases. There are 14 residues in the CDR3. The CDR3: CASSAGQLQETQYF. CDR3 DNA: TGTGCCAGCAGCGCGGGACAGCTTCAAGAGACCCAGTACTTC.

The chain carries TRBV28 and TRBJ2-1; 7 bases fit TRBD2. J gave up 4 bases and V 5 bases, and 11 bases lay outside the gene matches. The CDR3 totals 16 residues. The germline V gene has CDR1 MDHEN and CDR2 SYDVKM. The CDR3, as DNA: TGTGCCAGCAGTACCCCATCAGCGGGACCTTACAATGAGCAGTTCTTC. Its translation is CASSTPSAGPYNEQFF.